This is a list of T cell receptor beta chains from one sample in a study of chemoradiotherapy in HPV16-positive cancers. The method was immunoSEQ multiplex PCR; TCRdb's version includes in-frame clones alone and lacks a portion of them. The sample consists of under 15,000 clones, roughly 86% of them appearing once. Sample: blood, taken from a patient who underwent chemoradiotherapy. Receptors were obtained from a human donor with HPV-associated anogenital cancer. Both conserved end residues are part of each CDR3. The order of the fields is CDR3 DNA, CDR3 protein, CDR3 length, D gene, V gene, J gene, clone size. The D gene is left open where the match is weak. The size field is filled for only some rows; it gives once, few, many or a size class.

CDR3nt: TGTGCCAGCAGCTCAACGGGTTTTACCGGGACTGATACCTACGAGCAGTACTTC; CDR3aa: CASSSTGFTGTDTYEQYF; len: 18; d_gene: NA; v_gene: TRBV7-9; j_gene: TRBJ2-7; abundance: NA
CDR3nt: TGCGCCAGCAGCTTTACACAGGGTGCCACTGAAGCTTTCTTT; CDR3aa: CASSFTQGATEAFF; len: 14; d_gene: NA; v_gene: TRBV5-1; j_gene: TRBJ1-1; abundance: NA
CDR3nt: TGTGCCAGCAGCGTACGACTGCAAGGGACCCAGTACTTC; CDR3aa: CASSVRLQGTQYF; len: 13; d_gene: NA; v_gene: TRBV5-4; j_gene: TRBJ2-5; abundance: NA
CDR3nt: TGTGCCAGCGGTCATTTTGACAGTCGGAACACCGGGGAGCTGTTTTTT; CDR3aa: CASGHFDSRNTGELFF; len: 16; d_gene: NA; v_gene: TRBV28; j_gene: TRBJ2-2; abundance: NA
CDR3nt: TGCGCCAGCAGCTCAACAAAAGGGGGTTACAGGGAGGGTTTCGGCACTGAAGCTTTCTTT; CDR3aa: CASSSTKGGYREGFGTEAFF; len: 20; d_gene: NA; v_gene: TRBV5-1; j_gene: TRBJ1-1; abundance: few
CDR3nt: TGTGCCAGCAGCTCCACAGGGGGCACAGCTTTCTTT; CDR3aa: CASSSTGGTAFF; len: 12; d_gene: TRBD1; v_gene: TRBV5-4; j_gene: TRBJ1-1; abundance: NA
CDR3nt: TGTGCCAGCAGCCAAGGAGGGGGCAGCACTGAAGCTTTCTTT; CDR3aa: CASSQGGGSTEAFF; len: 14; d_gene: TRBD1; v_gene: TRBV14; j_gene: TRBJ1-1; abundance: NA
CDR3nt: TGCGCCAGCAGGTCCCCGGGACACCGTAACACCGGGGAGCTGTTTTTT; CDR3aa: CASRSPGHRNTGELFF; len: 16; d_gene: NA; v_gene: TRBV4-1; j_gene: TRBJ2-2; abundance: NA
CDR3nt: TGCGCCAGCAGCAACCAAGAGACCCAGTACTTC; CDR3aa: CASSNQETQYF; len: 11; d_gene: NA; v_gene: TRBV5-1; j_gene: TRBJ2-5; abundance: few
CDR3nt: TGTGCCAGCAGACAGGGTTGGGGCGGGGAGCTGTTTTTT; CDR3aa: CASRQGWGGELFF; len: 13; d_gene: NA; v_gene: TRBV25-1; j_gene: TRBJ2-2; abundance: NA
CDR3nt: TGCAGCGCCCAGACTGGAAGGAACACTGAAGCTTTCTTT; CDR3aa: CSAQTGRNTEAFF; len: 13; d_gene: NA; v_gene: TRBV29-1; j_gene: TRBJ1-1; abundance: NA
CDR3nt: TGTGCCAGTAGTCCAAGGACAGGGGGCGGTATTCGAGAGACCCAGTACTTC; CDR3aa: CASSPRTGGGIRETQYF; len: 17; d_gene: TRBD1; v_gene: TRBV19; j_gene: TRBJ2-5; abundance: NA
CDR3nt: TGTGCCAGCAGTTACTCGGCTGGGTTGATAGGCACTGAAGCTTTCTTT; CDR3aa: CASSYSAGLIGTEAFF; len: 16; d_gene: NA; v_gene: TRBV6-5; j_gene: TRBJ1-1; abundance: NA
CDR3nt: TGTGCCAGCCCCGTGGGGGGCTATAATTCACCCCTCCACTTT; CDR3aa: CASPVGGYNSPLHF; len: 14; d_gene: NA; v_gene: TRBV21-1; j_gene: TRBJ1-6; abundance: NA
CDR3nt: TGTGCCAGCAGCCCCGGGATAGCGGGGGGGCTAGGAGGGGAGACCCAGTACTTC; CDR3aa: CASSPGIAGGLGGETQYF; len: 18; d_gene: TRBD2; v_gene: TRBV11-2; j_gene: TRBJ2-5; abundance: NA
CDR3nt: TGTGCCACCACTAGACAGGGGGCCATCGGGGAGCTGTTTTTT; CDR3aa: CATTRQGAIGELFF; len: 14; d_gene: TRBD1; v_gene: TRBV10-3; j_gene: TRBJ2-2; abundance: once
CDR3nt: TGTGCCAGCAGCAGCGTCGGGTGGGGTAAGGTCGGCACAGATACGCAGTATTTT; CDR3aa: CASSSVGWGKVGTDTQYF; len: 18; d_gene: NA; v_gene: TRBV5-6; j_gene: TRBJ2-3; abundance: once
CDR3nt: TGTGCCAGCAGCTTATACCCGAACTACGAGCAGTACTTC; CDR3aa: CASSLYPNYEQYF; len: 13; d_gene: NA; v_gene: TRBV11-2; j_gene: TRBJ2-7; abundance: few
CDR3nt: TGTGCCAGCAGGCAATCCGGGACGGTCAACGTCCTGACTTTC; CDR3aa: CASRQSGTVNVLTF; len: 14; d_gene: NA; v_gene: TRBV6-5; j_gene: TRBJ2-6; abundance: NA
CDR3nt: TGTGCCAGCAGCCAAGTACTAGCGGGGGGCGCGCAGACCCAGTACTTC; CDR3aa: CASSQVLAGGAQTQYF; len: 16; d_gene: TRBD2; v_gene: TRBV4-2; j_gene: TRBJ2-5; abundance: NA
CDR3nt: TGTGCCAGCAGCTTACTGACAGGGAGAATGAACACTGAAGCTTTCTTT; CDR3aa: CASSLLTGRMNTEAFF; len: 16; d_gene: TRBD1; v_gene: TRBV7-2; j_gene: TRBJ1-1; abundance: NA
CDR3nt: NA; CDR3aa: CASSSSGLIPFF; len: 12; d_gene: NA; v_gene: TRBV27; j_gene: TRBJ2-1; abundance: NA
CDR3nt: TGTGCCAGCAGCCCCCCCTCCGGAAACACCATATATTTT; CDR3aa: CASSPPSGNTIYF; len: 13; d_gene: NA; v_gene: TRBV6-6; j_gene: TRBJ1-3; abundance: NA
CDR3nt: TGTGCCAGCAGTTACAAAAGACAGGGTCAGCCCCAGCATTTT; CDR3aa: CASSYKRQGQPQHF; len: 14; d_gene: TRBD1; v_gene: TRBV6-5; j_gene: TRBJ1-5; abundance: NA
CDR3nt: TGTGCCAGCAGTTACCGGCAGGGAAGCAATCAGCCCCAGCATTTT; CDR3aa: CASSYRQGSNQPQHF; len: 15; d_gene: NA; v_gene: TRBV28; j_gene: TRBJ1-5; abundance: NA
CDR3nt: TGTGCCAGCTCACCCACAGGCTGGGGCAATCAGCCCCAGCATTTT; CDR3aa: CASSPTGWGNQPQHF; len: 15; d_gene: NA; v_gene: TRBV18; j_gene: TRBJ1-5; abundance: NA
CDR3nt: TGTGCCAGCAGTGAGGGGACTAGCGGGGTCCAAGAGACCCAGTACTTC; CDR3aa: CASSEGTSGVQETQYF; len: 16; d_gene: TRBD2; v_gene: TRBV2; j_gene: TRBJ2-5; abundance: NA
CDR3nt: TGTGCCAGCAGCCCCCTCGAGTCTGAAGCTTTCTTT; CDR3aa: CASSPLESEAFF; len: 12; d_gene: NA; v_gene: TRBV11-2; j_gene: TRBJ1-1; abundance: NA
CDR3nt: TGTGCCAGCAGTCCCCGAACAGATACGCAGTATTTT; CDR3aa: CASSPRTDTQYF; len: 12; d_gene: NA; v_gene: TRBV27; j_gene: TRBJ2-3; abundance: NA
CDR3nt: TGTGCCAGCAGCCACCGTGAGACTGAAGCTTTCTTT; CDR3aa: CASSHRETEAFF; len: 12; d_gene: NA; v_gene: TRBV7-9; j_gene: TRBJ1-1; abundance: few
CDR3nt: TGTGCCAGCAGCTCAGGAGGGGACAGCAGGGCCGGTAACTATGGCTACACCTTC; CDR3aa: CASSSGGDSRAGNYGYTF; len: 18; d_gene: TRBD1; v_gene: TRBV7-9; j_gene: TRBJ1-2; abundance: NA
CDR3nt: TGTGCCAGTAGTATGAAACACGGGGCCGGGGAGCTGTTTTTT; CDR3aa: CASSMKHGAGELFF; len: 14; d_gene: NA; v_gene: TRBV19; j_gene: TRBJ2-2; abundance: NA
CDR3nt: TGTGCCAGCAGACCTGCTAGCGGGGTAAATGAGCAGTTCTTC; CDR3aa: CASRPASGVNEQFF; len: 14; d_gene: TRBD2; v_gene: TRBV2; j_gene: TRBJ2-1; abundance: NA
CDR3nt: TGTGCCTGGAGTGCAGGGGGGAGGGCCCTCCACTTT; CDR3aa: CAWSAGGRALHF; len: 12; d_gene: TRBD1; v_gene: TRBV30; j_gene: TRBJ1-6; abundance: once
CDR3nt: TGTGCCAGCAGTGGATCCACAGGGGGCGCCCCCGGGGAGCTGTTTTTT; CDR3aa: CASSGSTGGAPGELFF; len: 16; d_gene: TRBD1; v_gene: TRBV25-1; j_gene: TRBJ2-2; abundance: NA
CDR3nt: TGTGCCAGCAGTCCACAGGGGGGATCTCAGCCCCAGCATTTT; CDR3aa: CASSPQGGSQPQHF; len: 14; d_gene: TRBD1; v_gene: TRBV6-6; j_gene: TRBJ1-5; abundance: NA
CDR3nt: TGTGCCAGCAGCTTTCCGGGGGATTTGACTGAAGCTTTCTTT; CDR3aa: CASSFPGDLTEAFF; len: 14; d_gene: NA; v_gene: TRBV7-8; j_gene: TRBJ1-1; abundance: NA
CDR3nt: TGCGCCAGCAGCCTCGGGACTAGCGGGGGGGCTCGTGAGACCCAGTACTTC; CDR3aa: CASSLGTSGGARETQYF; len: 17; d_gene: TRBD2; v_gene: TRBV4-1; j_gene: TRBJ2-5; abundance: NA
CDR3nt: TGTGCCAGCAGCTTACGAGGAGTTGCAACTAATGAAAAACTGTTTTTT; CDR3aa: CASSLRGVATNEKLFF; len: 16; d_gene: NA; v_gene: TRBV7-9; j_gene: TRBJ1-4; abundance: NA
CDR3nt: TGTGCCAGCAGGGATTACGGACGGAATGAAAAACTGTTTTTT; CDR3aa: CASRDYGRNEKLFF; len: 14; d_gene: NA; v_gene: TRBV6-1; j_gene: TRBJ1-4; abundance: few
CDR3nt: TGTGCCAGCAGCCAAGGCTCTACGGGGCTCGGCTCTGAAGCTTTCTTT; CDR3aa: CASSQGSTGLGSEAFF; len: 16; d_gene: NA; v_gene: TRBV14; j_gene: TRBJ1-1; abundance: NA
CDR3nt: TGTGCCATCAATGAACCGGGACAGGGCGGTGGCTACACCTTC; CDR3aa: CAINEPGQGGGYTF; len: 14; d_gene: TRBD1; v_gene: TRBV10-3; j_gene: TRBJ1-2; abundance: NA
CDR3nt: TGCAGTGCTAGTCTGGGGAGGCCCCTCTTC; CDR3aa: CSASLGRPLF; len: 10; d_gene: NA; v_gene: TRBV20-1; j_gene: TRBJ1-2; abundance: NA
CDR3nt: TGTGCCAGCAGTTACTCACACAGGGGTAACACAGATACGCAGTATTTT; CDR3aa: CASSYSHRGNTDTQYF; len: 16; d_gene: TRBD1; v_gene: TRBV6-5; j_gene: TRBJ2-3; abundance: NA
CDR3nt: TGTGCCAGCAGCTACTCGATCACGTGGGACAGTGAAAAACTGTTTTTT; CDR3aa: CASSYSITWDSEKLFF; len: 16; d_gene: TRBD1; v_gene: TRBV6-5; j_gene: TRBJ1-4; abundance: NA
CDR3nt: TGTGCCACCACGGGGCGGCCTAACACCGGGGAGCTGTTTTTT; CDR3aa: CATTGRPNTGELFF; len: 14; d_gene: NA; v_gene: TRBV6-4; j_gene: TRBJ2-2; abundance: NA
CDR3nt: TGTGCCAGCAGCGTAGAAGGGACAGGGGGCGCTTTTAACACTGAAGCTTTCTTT; CDR3aa: CASSVEGTGGAFNTEAFF; len: 18; d_gene: TRBD1; v_gene: TRBV9; j_gene: TRBJ1-1; abundance: NA
CDR3nt: TGTGCCAGCAGCTTAGCGGGGGGCCAGAGGTACGAGCAGTACTTC; CDR3aa: CASSLAGGQRYEQYF; len: 15; d_gene: NA; v_gene: TRBV11-2; j_gene: TRBJ2-7; abundance: NA
CDR3nt: TGTGCCAGCAGTGGAGAAAGGAACTCCTATAATTCACCCCTCCACTTT; CDR3aa: CASSGERNSYNSPLHF; len: 16; d_gene: NA; v_gene: TRBV6-1; j_gene: TRBJ1-6; abundance: NA
CDR3nt: TGTGCCAGCTCACCAAGGAACGGGGAGGGGACCCAGTACTTC; CDR3aa: CASSPRNGEGTQYF; len: 14; d_gene: TRBD2; v_gene: TRBV18; j_gene: TRBJ2-5; abundance: NA
CDR3nt: TGCGCCAGCAGCAAATCGACAGGGGGCGCAACTAATGAAAAACTGTTTTTT; CDR3aa: CASSKSTGGATNEKLFF; len: 17; d_gene: TRBD1; v_gene: TRBV5-1; j_gene: TRBJ1-4; abundance: NA
CDR3nt: TGTGCCAGCAGCTTGAGTCCGGACAGCTACGAGCAGTACTTC; CDR3aa: CASSLSPDSYEQYF; len: 14; d_gene: NA; v_gene: TRBV5-6; j_gene: TRBJ2-7; abundance: once
CDR3nt: TGCAGCGTTGAATCGGACAGGGCTTACAATGAGCAGTTCTTC; CDR3aa: CSVESDRAYNEQFF; len: 14; d_gene: TRBD1; v_gene: TRBV29-1; j_gene: TRBJ2-1; abundance: NA
CDR3nt: TGTGCCAGCAAGACTCTTGCTACATCCGGGGAGCTGTTTTTT; CDR3aa: CASKTLATSGELFF; len: 14; d_gene: NA; v_gene: TRBV19; j_gene: TRBJ2-2; abundance: NA
CDR3nt: TGTGCCAGTAGTATAGGTAGCGGGGGGAGCCAAGAGACCCAGTACTTC; CDR3aa: CASSIGSGGSQETQYF; len: 16; d_gene: TRBD2; v_gene: TRBV19; j_gene: TRBJ2-5; abundance: NA
CDR3nt: TGTGCCAGCAGCTTGGACAGGGCTTCTGGGGCCAACGTCCTGACTTTC; CDR3aa: CASSLDRASGANVLTF; len: 16; d_gene: NA; v_gene: TRBV5-8; j_gene: TRBJ2-6; abundance: NA
CDR3nt: TGTGCCAGCTCTCTTGAAACGGATACGCAGTATTTT; CDR3aa: CASSLETDTQYF; len: 12; d_gene: NA; v_gene: TRBV5-4; j_gene: TRBJ2-3; abundance: NA